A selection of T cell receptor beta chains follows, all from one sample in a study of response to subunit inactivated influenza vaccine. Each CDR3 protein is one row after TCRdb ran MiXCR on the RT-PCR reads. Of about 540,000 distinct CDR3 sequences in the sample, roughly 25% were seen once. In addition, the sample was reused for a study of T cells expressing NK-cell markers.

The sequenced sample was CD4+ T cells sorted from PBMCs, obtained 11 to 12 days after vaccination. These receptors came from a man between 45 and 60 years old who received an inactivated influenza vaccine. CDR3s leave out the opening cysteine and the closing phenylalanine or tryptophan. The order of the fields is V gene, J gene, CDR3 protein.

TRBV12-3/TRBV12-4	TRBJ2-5	ASSWDRRYQETQY
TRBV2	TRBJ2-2	ASSAGLAGSGELF
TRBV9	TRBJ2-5	ASGAGGLETQY
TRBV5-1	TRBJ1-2	ASSPRGGQTRDGYGYT
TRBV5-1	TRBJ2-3	ASRPAGTGGADTQY
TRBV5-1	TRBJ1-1	ASSLQGLGTEAF
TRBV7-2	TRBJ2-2	ASSLPQDNTGELF
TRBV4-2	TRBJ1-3	ASSQDRHSGNTIY
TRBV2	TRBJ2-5	ASRAQGGETQY
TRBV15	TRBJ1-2	ATSRDSRTGYGYT
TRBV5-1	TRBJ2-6	ASSLAPGTGIPGANVLT
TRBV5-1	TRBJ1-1	ASSLYGGNTEAF
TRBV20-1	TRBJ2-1	SARGASGRDNEQF
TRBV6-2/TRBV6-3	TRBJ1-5	ASSYRQASNQPQH
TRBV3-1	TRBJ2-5	ASSRLAIKEETQY
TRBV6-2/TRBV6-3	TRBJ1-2	ASGPYGYT
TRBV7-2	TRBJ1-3	ASSSWDSHSGNTIY
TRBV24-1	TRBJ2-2	ATSDQASGGYTGELF
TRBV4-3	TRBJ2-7	ASSHFIAGSSYEQY
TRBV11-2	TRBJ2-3	ASSLGVLGGVTDTQY
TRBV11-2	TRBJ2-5	ASSLGAGGPGETQY
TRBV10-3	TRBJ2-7	AISEGAYEQY
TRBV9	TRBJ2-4	ASSANAEGSLFLAKNIQY
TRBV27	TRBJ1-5	ASSPLRTASNQPQH
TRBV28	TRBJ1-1	ASSLYPRNTEAF
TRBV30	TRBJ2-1	AWSKGLVAEQF
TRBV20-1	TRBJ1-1	SANEGLNTEAF
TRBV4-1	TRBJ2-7	ASSQFKDNQQY
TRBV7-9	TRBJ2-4	ASSGPRGVAKNIQY
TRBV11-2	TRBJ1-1	ASSLQGWRSEAF
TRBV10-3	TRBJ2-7	AITRSGRDEQY
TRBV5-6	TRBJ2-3	ASFDRVVSTDTQY
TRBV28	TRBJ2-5	ASRWGGRETQY
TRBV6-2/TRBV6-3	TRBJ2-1	ASSHPLAGESNEQF
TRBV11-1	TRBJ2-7	ASSRTIGTGRLYEQY
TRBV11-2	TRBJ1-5	ASSQDMNPQH
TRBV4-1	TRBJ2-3	ASSQGGGSADTQY
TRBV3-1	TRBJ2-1	ASSQVVQRGGPRNEQF
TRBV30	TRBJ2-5	AWSAGLQETQY
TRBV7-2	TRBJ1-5	ASSGYRDYQPQH
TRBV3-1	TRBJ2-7	ASSARQGPYEQY
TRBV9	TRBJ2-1	ASGSTRWDEQF
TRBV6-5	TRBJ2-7	ASSYSGQGSYEQY
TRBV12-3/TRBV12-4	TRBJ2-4	AVSTAKNIQY
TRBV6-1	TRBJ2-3	ASRRDWRTDTQY
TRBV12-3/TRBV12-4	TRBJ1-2	ASSLASGLGPTGYT
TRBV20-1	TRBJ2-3	SGSGRADTQY
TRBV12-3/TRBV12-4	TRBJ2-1	ASSRITWTDNEQF
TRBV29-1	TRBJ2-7	SGALRGREYEQY
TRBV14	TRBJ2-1	ASSRLQEPNEQF